A single sample is the source of the 9 T cell receptor beta chains below, sequenced in a study of cytomegalovirus exposure and HLA in healthy donors. Vbeta (60) and Jbeta (13) primers were used in the PCR. Clones were read by immunoSEQ multiplex PCR, and TCRdb kept only the in-frame ones, dropping some. The table shows 80,000 or so clones, with around 84% occurring only once. The sequenced material came from PBMCs. The receptors were gathered from a man aged 35-49 years in good health and CMV-seronegative.

The sample holds a few counts of this clone. The rearrangement links TRBV10-1 to TRBJ2-7, with D possibly TRBD2 on 6 matching bases. The germline CDR1 and CDR2 sequences are WNHNN and SYGVQD (reference sequence). This CDR3 contains 14 residues. Trimming took off 2 bases at V and 6 bases at J, with 14 bases between the two ends. The CDR3 coding sequence is TGCGCCAGCAGTGAGACCCTAGCGCCCCCCGAGCAGTACTTC. Translation gives CASSETLAPPEQYF.

The CDR3 sequence is CAIGTASYEQYF. For the CDR3, the DNA is TGTGCCATCGGGACAGCCTCCTACGAGCAGTACTTC. The gene calls are TRBV19 and TRBJ2-7; 7 nucleotides match TRBD1. Germline CDR1 is LNHDA and CDR2 is SQIVND (reference sequence). The CDR3 runs to 12 residues. V gave up 10 bases and J gave up 0 bases; unmatched junction bases: 3. The full variable domain, its missing parts supplied by reference TRBV19 and TRBJ2-7, is DGGITQSPKYLFRKEGQNVTLSCEQNLNHDAMYWYRQDPGQGLRLIYYSQIVNDFQKGDIAEGYSVSREKKESFPLTVTSAQKNPTAFYLCAIGTASYEQYFGPGTRLTVT.

V gene TRBV2 combines with J gene TRBJ2-3, with TRBD2 matching 14 bases. J was trimmed by 2 bases and V by 8 bases; bases with no gene match: 3. In germline, CDR1 is SNHLY, CDR2 FYNNEI. CDR3 size: 15 residues. The CDR3: CASGTSGSNTDTQYF. The CDR3 region has the DNA TGTGCCAGCGGGACTAGCGGGAGTAACACAGATACGCAGTATTTT.

The V gene is TRBV6-6, the J gene TRBJ1-5; 7 bases fit TRBD1. The end of the DNA fits TRBJ2-3 better, so the J call may be wrong. The CDR3 sequence is 14 residues long. The germline CDR1 and CDR2 sequences are MNHNY and SVGAGI (reference sequence). This CDR3 reads CASRQGNDNQPQYF. DNA of the CDR3: TGTGCCAGCAGACAGGGGAATGACAATCAGCCCCAGTATTTT.

This chain uses TRBV30 with TRBJ1-5, with D possibly being TRBD1 (6 bases). The germline CDR1 and CDR2 sequences are GTSNPN and SVGIG (reference sequence). The CDR3 runs to 15 residues. V was trimmed by 1 base and J by 8 bases, leaving 18 bases between them. The CDR3 DNA follows: TGTGCCTGGAGTGGAACAGGGAATCCTCGGGAGCCCCAGCATTTT. Its protein is CAWSGTGNPREPQHF.

This rearrangement joins TRBV9 to TRBJ2-1; 9 bases line up with TRBD1. Germline CDR1 is SGDLS and CDR2 is YYNGEE. This CDR3 has 17 amino acids. Trimming at V came to 0 bases and at J to 8 bases, leaving 12 bases not matched to a gene. CDR3 protein: CASSVGGRDRARDEQFF. The CDR3 DNA reads as TGTGCCAGCAGCGTAGGGGGGCGGGACAGGGCGCGCGATGAGCAGTTCTTC.

The CDR3 protein is CASSPGNEQYF. CDR3 sequence (DNA): TGTGCCAGCAGCCCAGGGAACGAGCAGTACTTC. The rearrangement links TRBV7-9 to TRBJ2-7; maybe TRBD1 (5 bases). The CDR3 covers 11 residues. V was trimmed by 5 bases and J by 5 bases, leaving 7 bases between them. Germline loops: CDR1 SEHNR, CDR2 FQNEAQ (reference sequence).

The V gene is TRBV29-1, the J gene TRBJ1-2; 9 nucleotides align to TRBD1. In germline, CDR1 is SQVTM, CDR2 ANQGSEA. This CDR3 contains 20 residues. The V segment lost 0 bases and the J segment 7 bases; nucleotides outside the gene matches: 24. The CDR3 sequence: CSVEDWEHRGRFRDLCGYTF. The CDR3 nucleotides read TGCAGCGTTGAAGATTGGGAACACAGGGGGCGCTTTCGGGATTTATGTGGCTACACCTTC.

The chain links TRBV7-3 to TRBJ2-1; 11 bases fit TRBD2. The V and J ends lost 2 bases and 6 bases, in that order; junction bases with no gene match: 0. This CDR3 region has 14 residues. The germline V gene encodes CDR1 SGHTA and CDR2 FQGTGA. DNA for the CDR3: TGTGCCAGCAGCTTACTAGCGGGAGGCAATGAGCAGTTCTTC. Its translation: CASSLLAGGNEQFF.